This entry describes one T cell receptor beta chain. Other DNA sequences in this specimen translate into the identical CDR3. Germline CDR1 is MDHEN and CDR2 is SYDVKM. The CDR3 has 11 residues. V lost 5 bases and J 4 bases, leaving 6 bases between the germline ends. The record originates from a study of cytomegalovirus exposure and HLA in healthy donors. For the study at large: Genotyping of about 400 donors showed that 80% to 90% belonged to the Caucasian-associated ancestry cluster.

This PCR relied on a set of 60 Vbeta primers and 13 Jbeta primers. Some clones are missing from TCRdb's copy, which holds only in-frame ones; the method was immunoSEQ multiplex PCR. The sample consists of 100,000 to 150,000 clones, roughly 76% of them appearing once. Sequenced: PBMCs. The TCR comes from a man under 40 in good health and CMV-seronegative. The chain couples TRBV28 to TRBJ2-7; tentatively, D is TRBD2 (6 bases). The CDR3, as DNA: TGTGCCAGCAGTCGGGGGTACGAGCAGTACTTC. This sequence encodes CASSRGYEQYF.